This entry lists 14 T cell receptor beta chains sequenced from one sample in a study of cytomegalovirus exposure and HLA in healthy donors. Use of 60 Vbeta and 13 Jbeta primers characterized the PCR. Sequencing used immunoSEQ multiplex PCR; TCRdb keeps in-frame clones, though not all of them. The sample has some 110,000 clones, 70% to 80% seen once; the top ten hold approximately 1.3%. The sample was PBMCs. Source of these receptors: a middle-aged man in good health and CMV-seronegative.

The chain is built from TRBV14 and TRBJ1-1, with D possibly being TRBD1 (5 bases). V shed 4 bases and J shed 5 bases, with 14 bases lying between them. The CDR3 totals 14 residues. CDR1 is SGHDN and CDR2 is FVKESK in the germline V gene. CDR3 nucleotide sequence: TGTGCCAGCAGCCGGGAGGGGAGGTCTACTGAAGCTTTCTTT. It encodes CASSREGRSTEAFF.

This clone was counted a few times. The chain links TRBV6-5 to TRBJ1-6; TRBD1 matches 8 bases. The V segment lost 2 bases and the J segment 7 bases; nucleotides outside the gene matches: 7. Germline V gene lookup returns CDR1 MNHEY and CDR2 SVGAGI. This CDR3 region has 16 residues. The CDR3 DNA follows: TGTGCCAGCAGTTACCAATTAACAGGGGGAAATTCACCCCTCCACTTT. Protein sequence: CASSYQLTGGNSPLHF.

In its sample, this clone was seen a few times. The chain links TRBV9 to TRBJ2-5; TRBD2 aligns across 9 bases. V lost 2 bases and J lost 5; bases outside the gene matches: 13. The CDR3 is 17 amino acids. Germline V CDR1 and CDR2: SGDLS, YYNGEE. CDR3 coding DNA: TGTGCCAGCAGCGTCGCAACCGGGACTAGCTTTTCGGAGACCCAGTACTTC. It yields the protein CASSVATGTSFSETQYF.

This clone was seen a handful of times. The chain carries TRBV7-2 and TRBJ2-5; possible D gene TRBD1, 6 bases. Looked up from germline, CDR1 is SGHTA and CDR2 is FQGNSA. CDR3 length: 13 amino acids. The V gene lost 4 bases and the J gene lost 1 base, with 7 bases spanning the gap. The CDR3, as DNA: TGTGCCAGCAGCTGGGACATCCAAGAGACCCAGTACTTC. It yields the protein CASSWDIQETQYF.

V usage is TRBV27 and J usage is TRBJ2-2; 10 nucleotides match TRBD1. The CDR3 covers 18 residues. Germline-derived CDR1 and CDR2 are MNHEY and SMNVEV (reference sequence). The V and J ends lost 2 bases and 1 base, in that order; junction bases with no gene match: 7. CDR3 residues: CASSLPTGTGVNTGELFF. DNA of the CDR3: TGTGCCAGCAGTTTACCAACTGGGACAGGGGTGAACACCGGGGAGCTGTTTTTT.

The rearrangement joins TRBV30 to TRBJ2-1; a possible D gene is TRBD1 (5 bases). Trimming shortened V by 2 bases and J by 4 bases, and 9 bases separated the two germline ends. Per the germline V gene, CDR1 is GTSNPN and CDR2 is SVGIG (reference sequence). The CDR3 has 13 residues. The CDR3 bases are TGTGCCTGGAGTCCCACAGGTTACAATGAGCAGTTCTTC. Translation gives CAWSPTGYNEQFF.

CDR3 sequence reads: CASWAPPGLAPDTQYF. DNA of the CDR3: TGTGCCAGCTGGGCCCCCCCGGGACTAGCGCCAGATACGCAGTATTTT. The rearrangement uses TRBV27 and TRBJ2-3; the match to TRBD2 covers 10 bases. V dropped 8 bases and J dropped 4; count of bases not matched to a gene: 12. The CDR3 loop spans 16 amino acids. Germline CDR1 is MNHEY and CDR2 is SMNVEV (reference sequence).

This clone showed up just a few times. The chain joins TRBV7-9 to TRBJ2-5, with TRBD2 identical over 10 bases. This CDR3 has 18 amino acids. The V and J ends lost 2 bases and 5 bases, in that order; junction bases with no gene match: 14. Germline V lookup: CDR1 SEHNR, CDR2 FQNEAQ (reference sequence). CDR3 sequence reads: CASSLRASGGRSGETQYF. As DNA, the CDR3 is TGTGCCAGCAGCTTAAGGGCTAGCGGGGGCCGTTCGGGGGAGACCCAGTACTTC.

The chain employs TRBV10-2 and TRBJ1-1; D is uncertain. From germline, CDR1 is WSHSY and CDR2 SAAADI. V lost 0 bases, J lost 5 bases, and 7 bases lay in between. The CDR3 length is 13 residues. Written as DNA, the CDR3 is TGCGCCAGCAGTGAGTCGACTTGGACTGAAGCTTTCTTT. Translated, it gives CASSESTWTEAFF.

The chain uses TRBV19 and TRBJ1-5; 7 bases line up with TRBD1. Germline CDR1 LNHDA, CDR2 SQIVND (reference sequence). This CDR3 comprises 15 residues. V was clipped by 3 bases and J by 5 bases; unmatched bases: 7. The chain's CDR3 is CASSIGGGSYQPQHF. The CDR3 bases are TGTGCCAGTAGTATCGGAGGGGGCTCGTATCAGCCCCAGCATTTT.

V and J are TRBV6-1 and TRBJ2-2; possible D gene TRBD2, 6 bases. Germline lookup yields CDR1 MNHNS and CDR2 SASEGT. This CDR3 region has 15 residues. V was trimmed by 8 bases and J by 6 bases, leaving 19 bases between them. The CDR3 sequence is CASEVGLTVAGELFF. CDR3 nucleotides: TGTGCCAGCGAAGTGGGACTCACGGTAGCCGGGGAGCTGTTTTTT.

The chain couples TRBV4-1 to TRBJ2-5; 9 bases agree with TRBD2. Germline trimming cut 4 bases from V and 2 bases from J; bases unmatched to any gene: 14. The CDR3 spans 18 residues. In germline, CDR1 is MGHRA, CDR2 YSYEKL. In DNA form, the CDR3 reads TGCGCCAGCAGCCTATCACCCCGGGGGCGGGGGGGACAAGAGACCCAGTACTTC. It codes for CASSLSPRGRGGQETQYF.

The rearrangement uses TRBV10-3 and TRBJ2-5; 12 bases agree with TRBD2. Germline loops: CDR1 ENHRY, CDR2 SYGVKD. This CDR3 has 15 amino acids. The J segment lost 3 bases and the V segment lost 8 bases, leaving 7 bases of the junction unmatched. CDR3 in amino acids: CAIGNGLAGKETQYF. The CDR3 bases are TGTGCCATCGGGAATGGACTAGCGGGAAAAGAGACCCAGTACTTC.

This sequence joins TRBV7-8 and TRBJ2-2, with 7 bases aligning to TRBD2. The trim removed 5 bases at V and 0 bases at J, leaving 9 bases unmatched. The germline CDR1 and CDR2 sequences are SGHVS and FQNEAQ. The CDR3 has 17 residues. In DNA, the CDR3 is TGTGCCAGCAGCATCCAACCGGGGGGTGCGAACACCGGGGAGCTGTTTTTT. This encodes CASSIQPGGANTGELFF.